This TCR beta chain was sequenced during a study of blood T cell repertoires in COVID-19. The wider study: In each case, the material was cDNA or gDNA derived from T cells, B-cell-depleted T cells, or PBMCs.

Method: immunoSEQ multiplex PCR; TCRdb's copy keeps in-frame clones and lacks some. The sample has approximately 100,000 clones; around 82% are singletons. The CDR3 totals 13 residues. Germline lookup yields CDR1 MNHEY and CDR2 SVGAGI. The V end was cut by 4 bases, the J end by 12 bases, with 16 bases between. The rearrangement links TRBV6-5 to TRBJ2-1; D possibly corresponds to TRBD2 (6 bases). The receptor's source is a human donor in a cohort sampled during active COVID-19. Sequenced: peripheral blood. The CDR3, as DNA: TGTGCCAGCAGTTTGGTGAGTTGGGACTTGCAGTTCTTC. It yields the protein CASSLVSWDLQFF.